This TCR beta chain emerged from a study of cytomegalovirus exposure and HLA in healthy donors. As for this clone: What it binds is unknown.

Primers: 60 Vbeta forward and 13 Jbeta reverse. Profiling relied on immunoSEQ multiplex PCR, and the TCRdb table lists in-frame clones only, not all of them. The table lists about 140,000 clones, with over 2% in the top ten. CDR1 is MNHEY and CDR2 is SMNVEV in the germline V gene (reference sequence). The CDR3 spans 13 residues. The V end was cut by 3 bases, the J end by 0 bases, with 5 bases between. General study results and limits: Presence/absence analyses assumed roughly uniform sequencing depth across donors, which may not hold. Confirmation in vitro established that a few CMV-associated chains were specific for CMV antigens. Most subjects had HLA-A and HLA-B alleles reportedly predicted accurately by TCR beta sequences. On later analysis, the bulk of CMV-associated TCR beta chains appeared to be HLA-restricted.

The clonotype comes from a woman between 18 and 30 years old in good health and CMV-seronegative. This chain connects TRBV27 to TRBJ2-5, with unresolved D. Sequenced material: PBMCs. The CDR3 DNA sequence: TGTGCCAGCAGTTTTTCATACCAAGAGACCCAGTACTTC. This sequence encodes CASSFSYQETQYF.